This TCR beta chain comes out of a study of blood T cell repertoires in COVID-19 (dated by TCRdb to the early 2020s). Looking at the study overall: Samples from collaborators originated in the United States, Italy and Spain and spanned both the acute and convalescent phases of COVID-19. The material from the prospective study consisted of cDNA or gDNA derived from T cells, B-cell-depleted T cells, or PBMCs. The dataset comprised deeply sampled blood TCRbeta repertoires from subjects exposed to, actively infected with, or recovered from COVID-19. A freely available public database, intended as a resource for researchers studying the immune response to SARS-CoV-2, is where the repertoires were released. Samples were obtained from the ongoing ImmuneRACE study (first 160 participants) and from about 1,300 subjects provided by 6 global collaborators. Nearly every sample came with metadata listing a de-identified subject ID, COVID-19 status, age in years and sex. Where available, HLA class I and class II types were obtained from metadata supplied by the sample provider rather than from assay-based typing.

About this clone itself: Its cognate antigen has yet to be identified. Qualities for individual bases were not recorded, and no much larger clone is one base off.

Participants in the prospective study were aged 18 to 89 years, lived in about two dozen United States geographic areas, and enrolled through a virtual design. Cohort assignment in the prospective study relied on participant-reported clinical history from a screening survey and a study questionnaire. ImmuneRACE Cohort 3 recovered participants were defined by two consecutive negative NP/OP PCR tests, healthcare professional clearance, or symptom resolution. In the prospective study, mobile phlebotomists collected whole blood, serum and a nasopharyngeal or oropharyngeal swab from each participant. Prospective study participants could optionally give additional blood draws and questionnaires over an approximately 2-month period. Blood samples from the prospective study were shipped frozen or at room temperature prior to DNA extraction. V sheds 0 bases and J sheds 1 base, leaving 10 bases between their ends. From the cysteine through the phenylalanine, the CDR3 covers 15 amino acids. The DNA shown is the 45-base CDR3, in frame from base 1. Sequences SGHDN (CDR1) and FVKESK (CDR2) are obtained from the germline V gene.

The full study reports these points: The amount of clinical and demographic metadata varied by source and participant and was provided uncurated.

TCRbeta CDR3 regions were amplified from genomic DNA using the immunoSEQ Assay, a bias-controlled multiplex PCR. The source study handled its data this way. Nucleated cell counts per sample were estimated from amplification of reference gene primers within the assay. To quantify the absolute abundance of each unique TCRbeta CDR3 rearrangement, sequence reads were collapsed and filtered. For each sample, productive Simpson clonality was calculated as the square root of Simpson's diversity index across productive rearrangements. TCRdb limited this immuneACCESS table to in-frame rearrangements with V and J called. A share of clones is missing; checked studies link under half to unresolved V genes, and the rest is unexplained. The D gene and trimming were derived from the DNA, and the V and J assignments and clone size from that table. The sample records some 260,000 clones, around nine tenths of which are singletons. The ten most abundant clones make up 1.9% of the sample.

The chain was built from TRBV14 and TRBJ2-7, with the D gene uncertain. This receptor was obtained from a woman younger than 30 who had recovered from COVID-19. Input material: PBMCs or T cells enriched from blood (not recorded which). For the CDR3, the sequence is CASSQERLASYEQYF. In nucleotide form, the sequence is TGTGCCAGCAGCCAAGAACGTTTAGCATCCTACGAGCAGTACTTC. The reference TRBV14 and TRBJ2-7 proteins fill in what lies around the CDR3, so the full variable domain reads EAGVTQFPSHSVIEKGQTVTLRCDPISGHDNLYWYRRVMGKEIKFLLHFVKESKQDESGMPNNRFLAERTGGTYSTLKVQPAELEDSGVYFCASSQERLASYEQYFGPGTRLTVT.